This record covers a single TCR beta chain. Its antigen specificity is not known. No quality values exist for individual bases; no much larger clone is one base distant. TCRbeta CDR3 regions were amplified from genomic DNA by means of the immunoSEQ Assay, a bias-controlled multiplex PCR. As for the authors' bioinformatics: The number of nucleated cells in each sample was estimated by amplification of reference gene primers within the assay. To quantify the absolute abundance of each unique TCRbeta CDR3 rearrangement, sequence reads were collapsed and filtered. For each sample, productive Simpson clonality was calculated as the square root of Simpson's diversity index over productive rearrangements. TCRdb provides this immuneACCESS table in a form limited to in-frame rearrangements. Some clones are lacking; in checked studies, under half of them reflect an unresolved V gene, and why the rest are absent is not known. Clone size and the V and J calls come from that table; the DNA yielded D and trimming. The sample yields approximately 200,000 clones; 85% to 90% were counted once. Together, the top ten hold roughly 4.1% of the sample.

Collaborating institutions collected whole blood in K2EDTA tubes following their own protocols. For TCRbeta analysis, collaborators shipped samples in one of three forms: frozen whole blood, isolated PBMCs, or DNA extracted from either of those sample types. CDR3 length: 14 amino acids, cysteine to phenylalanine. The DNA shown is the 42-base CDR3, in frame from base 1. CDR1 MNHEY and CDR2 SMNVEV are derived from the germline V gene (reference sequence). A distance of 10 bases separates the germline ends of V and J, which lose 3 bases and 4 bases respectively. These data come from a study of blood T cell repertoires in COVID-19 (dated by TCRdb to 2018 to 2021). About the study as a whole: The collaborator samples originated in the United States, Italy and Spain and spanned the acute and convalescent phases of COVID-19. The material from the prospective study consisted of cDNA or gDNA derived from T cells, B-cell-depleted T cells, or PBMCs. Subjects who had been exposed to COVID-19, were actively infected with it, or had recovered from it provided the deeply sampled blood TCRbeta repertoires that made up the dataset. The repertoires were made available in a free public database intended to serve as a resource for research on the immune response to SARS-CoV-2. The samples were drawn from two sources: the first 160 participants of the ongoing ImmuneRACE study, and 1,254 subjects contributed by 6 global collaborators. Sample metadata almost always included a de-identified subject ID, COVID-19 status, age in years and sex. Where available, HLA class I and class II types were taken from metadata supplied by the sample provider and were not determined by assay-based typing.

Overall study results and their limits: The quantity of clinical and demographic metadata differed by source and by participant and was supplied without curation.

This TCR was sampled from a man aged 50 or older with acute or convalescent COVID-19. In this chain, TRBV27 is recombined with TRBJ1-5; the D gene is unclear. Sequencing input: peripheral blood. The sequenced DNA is TGTGCCAGCAGTTTGGGTGACGGGAATCAGCCCCAGCATTTT. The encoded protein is CASSLGDGNQPQHF.